These T cell receptor beta chains were read from a single sample in a study of blood T cell repertoires in COVID-19. The data were produced by immunoSEQ multiplex PCR, yet TCRdb's version contains in-frame clones alone and is incomplete. In the table there are about 52,000 clones, about 90% of which are singletons. Sequences were obtained from peripheral blood. The source of these receptors is a human donor in a cohort sampled during active COVID-19. CDR3s include the opening cysteine and the closing phenylalanine or tryptophan. A D gene is named only where the DNA matches it firmly. Size values are once, few and many counts, or a class for expanded clones, and some rows have none.

.	TRBV27	TRBJ1-5	TRBD1	TGTGCCAGCAGTCACGAGACAGGGCCTGGTCAGCCCCAGCATTTT	CASSHETGPGQPQHF
.	TRBV7-9	TRBJ2-5	.	TGTGCCAGCACTCTTAGCGTGAGGCAAGAGACCCAGTACTTC	CASTLSVRQETQYF
.	TRBV9	TRBJ2-7	.	TGTGCCAGCAGCGTCAGGTCCTTACCCTACGAGCAGTACTTC	CASSVRSLPYEQYF
few	TRBV6-5	TRBJ2-7	.	TGTGCCAGCAGTCTATCAGGGGGGTACGAGCAGTACTTC	CASSLSGGYEQYF
.	TRBV19	TRBJ1-4	.	TGTGCCAGTAAGAGGCAGGGCGGTACTAATGAAAAACTGTTTTTT	CASKRQGGTNEKLFF
.	TRBV18	TRBJ2-6	TRBD1	TGTGCCAGCTCACCCCGGGACAGAGTCTCTGGGGCCAACGTCCTGACTTTC	CASSPRDRVSGANVLTF
.	TRBV5-4	TRBJ1-2	.	TGTGCCAGCAGCTTGGCCCCAGCGTTGCAAGGCTACACCTTC	CASSLAPALQGYTF
few	TRBV7-8	TRBJ1-5	.	TGTGCCAGCAGCCGAGAGGACAGTGGCCAGCCCCAGCATTTT	CASSREDSGQPQHF
.	TRBV3-1/TRBV3-2	TRBJ1-2	.	TGTGCCAGCAGCACTCGGGGTTACTATGGCTACACCTTC	CASSTRGYYGYTF
.	TRBV29-1	TRBJ2-7	TRBD2	TGCAGCGCCTCCACCTGGACTAGTGGGTTCTACGAGCAGTACTTC	CSASTWTSGFYEQYF
.	TRBV7-3	TRBJ2-1	.	TGTGCCAGCAGCTTAGGCCCGCGGACCTACAATGAGCAGTTCTTC	CASSLGPRTYNEQFF
.	TRBV27	TRBJ2-4	TRBD1	TGTGCCAGCAGTTTATCAGGGGGCAACATTCAGTACTTC	CASSLSGGNIQYF
.	TRBV23-1	TRBJ2-7	TRBD2	TGCGCCAGCGGCTCACCAGCGGGAGGGCCTAGCAACGAGCAGTACTTC	CASGSPAGGPSNEQYF
.	TRBV10-1	TRBJ1-4	TRBD1	TGCGCCAGCCCCCGAGACAGGGGGCCATGGCAGGAAAAACTGTTTTTT	CASPRDRGPWQEKLFF
.	TRBV28	TRBJ1-5	.	TGTGCCAGCAGTCATGACAGAAATCAGCCCCAGCATTTT	CASSHDRNQPQHF
.	TRBV6-1	TRBJ2-2	.	TGTGCCAGCAGTGAAGCGACTTCCGGGGAGCTGTTTTTT	CASSEATSGELFF
.	TRBV9	TRBJ2-7	TRBD1	TGTGCCAGCAGCGCGGCCGGGACAGCGTACTACGAGCAGTACTTC	CASSAAGTAYYEQYF
.	TRBV6-5	TRBJ1-1	.	TGTGCCAGCACCCCCGGGGGGGGAGGCACTGAAGCTTTCTTT	CASTPGGGGTEAFF
.	TRBV5-1	TRBJ2-1	.	TGCGCCAGCAGCTTGGGGCTGGCCAACAATGAGCAGTTCTTC	CASSLGLANNEQFF
.	TRBV5-4	TRBJ2-1	TRBD1	TGTGCCAGCAGCCGGCCGGGACAGGGGCTTAATGAGCAGTTCTTC	CASSRPGQGLNEQFF
.	TRBV3-1/TRBV3-2	TRBJ2-7	TRBD1	TGTGCCAGCAGTCACAGGGGCGGCTGGTCCTACGAGCAGTACTTC	CASSHRGGWSYEQYF
.	TRBV7-3	TRBJ2-3	.	TGTGCCAGCAGCCCCACCCAGGATACGCAGTATTTT	CASSPTQDTQYF
.	TRBV18	TRBJ1-6	.	TGTGCCAGCTCCCCGCAGGACTATAATTCACCCCTCCACTTT	CASSPQDYNSPLHF
.	TRBV30	TRBJ2-2	TRBD1	TGTGCCTGGAGAGAAAGGGACAGTCCATACACCGGGGAGCTGTTTTTT	CAWRERDSPYTGELFF